This T cell receptor (beta chain) was retrieved from a study of beta chain features in type 1 diabetes. Study-wide findings and caveats: High TCR expression in some cells could lead to their over-representation in cDNA sequencing.

The sequenced template was cDNA made from the entire isolated RNA. Profiling relied on immunoSEQ multiplex PCR, and the TCRdb table lists in-frame clones only, not all of them. Among fewer than 350,000 clones, 7% to 9% were seen once, and the ten largest hold roughly 1%. Each donor gave one heparinised blood draw averaging around 120 mL. Populations obtained by sorting all exceeded 95% purity. This CDR3 spans 15 amino acids. Trimming removed 2 bases at V and 2 bases at J, with 13 bases between. Germline CDR1 reads MDHEN; CDR2 reads SYDVKM. This clone was counted a few times. Its specificity is not known.

The gene calls are TRBV28 and TRBJ2-7; no clear D. The receptor was derived from a woman in her late teens or twenties in good health. Specimen: central memory CD4+ T cells from blood. This CDR3 reads CASSLLENYAYEQYF. DNA of the CDR3: TGTGCCAGCAGTTTACTGGAAAATTACGCCTACGAGCAGTACTTC.